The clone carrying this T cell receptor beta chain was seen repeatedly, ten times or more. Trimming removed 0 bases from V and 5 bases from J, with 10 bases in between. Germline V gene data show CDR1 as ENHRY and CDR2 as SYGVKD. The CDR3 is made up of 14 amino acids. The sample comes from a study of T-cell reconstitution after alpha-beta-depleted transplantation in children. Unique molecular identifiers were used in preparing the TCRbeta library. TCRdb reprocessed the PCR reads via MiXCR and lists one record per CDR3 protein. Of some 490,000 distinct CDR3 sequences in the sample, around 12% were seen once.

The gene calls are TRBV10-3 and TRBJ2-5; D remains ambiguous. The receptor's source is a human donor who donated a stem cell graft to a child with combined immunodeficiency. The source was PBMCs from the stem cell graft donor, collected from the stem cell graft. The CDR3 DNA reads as TGTGCCATCAGTGAGTCGAACGGGTTGGAGACCCAGTACTTC. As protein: CAISESNGLETQYF.